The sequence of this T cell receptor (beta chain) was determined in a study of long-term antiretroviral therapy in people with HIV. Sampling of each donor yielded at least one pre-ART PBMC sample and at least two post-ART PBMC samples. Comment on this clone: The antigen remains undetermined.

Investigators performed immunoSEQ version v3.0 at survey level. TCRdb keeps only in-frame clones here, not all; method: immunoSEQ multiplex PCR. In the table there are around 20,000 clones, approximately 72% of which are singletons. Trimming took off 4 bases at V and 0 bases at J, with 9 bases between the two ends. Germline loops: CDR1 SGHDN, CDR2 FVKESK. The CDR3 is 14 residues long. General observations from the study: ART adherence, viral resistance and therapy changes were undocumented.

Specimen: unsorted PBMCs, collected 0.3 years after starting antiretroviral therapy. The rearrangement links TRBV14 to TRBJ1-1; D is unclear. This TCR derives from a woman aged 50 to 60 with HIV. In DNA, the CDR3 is TGTGCCAGCAGCCGCTCGGGGATGAACACTGAAGCTTTCTTT. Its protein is CASSRSGMNTEAFF.